The next 5 T cell receptor beta chains were all read from a single sample in a study of cytomegalovirus exposure and HLA in healthy donors. The PCR had 60 Vbeta and 13 Jbeta primers. Sequencing used immunoSEQ multiplex PCR; TCRdb keeps in-frame clones, though not all of them. The table includes about 180,000 clones, approximately 80% detected once. Sequences were obtained from PBMCs. The receptors originated from a male donor in good health and CMV-seronegative.

This clone turned up a few times. This sequence joins TRBV5-6 and TRBJ1-4; 9 positions agree with TRBD1. This CDR3 region has 16 residues. Germline V gene lookup returns CDR1 SGHDT and CDR2 YYEEEE. V lost 0 bases and J lost 7; bases outside the gene matches: 7. The CDR3 region is CASSLVLGQGREKLFF. CDR3 coding DNA: TGTGCCAGCAGCTTGGTGCTGGGACAGGGCCGTGAAAAACTGTTTTTT.

The chain links TRBV9 to TRBJ1-6; D uncertain. Germline values: CDR1 SGDLS, CDR2 YYNGEE. V lost 3 bases, J lost 6 bases, and 4 bases lay in between. The CDR3 runs 12 residues. CDR3 nucleotide sequence: TGTGCCAGCAGCGCTACTAATTCACCCCTCCACTTT. It is translated as CASSATNSPLHF.

The J gene is TRBJ2-1, the V gene TRBV4-1; 8 nucleotides line up with TRBD2. The germline V gene encodes CDR1 MGHRA and CDR2 YSYEKL. This CDR3 is 18 amino acids long. The V segment lost 4 bases and the J segment 0 bases; nucleotides outside the gene matches: 11. The CDR3 DNA sequence: TGCGCCAGCAGCCTGCTGAGCGGGGGAAGCAGCTCCTACAATGAGCAGTTCTTC. Amino acids: CASSLLSGGSSSYNEQFF.

V and J are TRBV27 and TRBJ2-7; TRBD2 aligns across 13 bases. Trimming cost V 7 bases and J 4 bases; bases outside gene matches: 7. CDR3 size: 15 residues. The germline V gene has CDR1 MNHEY and CDR2 SMNVEV (reference sequence). The CDR3 sequence: CASTPRTSGGYEQYF. DNA for the CDR3: TGTGCCAGCACCCCCCGGACTAGCGGGGGTTACGAGCAGTACTTC.

The J gene is TRBJ1-1, the V gene TRBV14; D unclear. CDR1 and CDR2 from the germline V gene are SGHDN and FVKESK. The V gene lost 0 bases and the J gene lost 1 base, with 3 bases spanning the gap. This CDR3 has 13 residues. The CDR3 protein is CASSQERNTEAFF. The CDR3, as DNA: TGTGCCAGCAGCCAAGAGAGGAACACTGAAGCTTTCTTT.